These 29 T cell receptor beta chains were all obtained from the same sample, sequenced in a study of T cell changes during pregnancy in multiple sclerosis (dated by TCRdb to between 2018 and 2021). Library construction relied on the immunoSEQ multiplex PCR assay. TCRdb holds this immuneACCESS table with in-frame rearrangements only. Some clones are missing; in checked studies, unresolved V genes explain under half, and the rest has no known cause. For this sample there are some 27,000 clones; around nine tenths appear just once. The top ten clones comprise 8% of the sample. The source was CD8+ T cells from peripheral blood mononuclear cells, collected before pregnancy. The receptors were sampled from a female donor with multiple sclerosis, enrolled in a pregnancy study.

This sequence joins TRBV7-9 and TRBJ2-7; 8 nucleotides align to TRBD2. The CDR3 has 16 amino acids. Germline CDR1 reads SEHNR; CDR2 reads FQNEAQ (reference sequence). After removal of 6 bases from V and 3 bases from J, the junction contained 13 bases not matched to a gene. CDR3 nucleotides: TGTGCCAGCAGTCCCCTTGACGGGACTAGTGTCTACGAGCAGTACTTC. It encodes CASSPLDGTSVYEQYF.

The chain couples TRBV18 to TRBJ2-7; TRBD1 is a possible D gene (8 bases). The CDR3 runs 16 residues. Germline V lookup: CDR1 KGHSH, CDR2 LQKENI. Deletions cut 5 bases from V and 2 bases from J, with 19 bases between. CDR3 sequence (DNA): TGTGCCAGCTCATCGAGGAGCGGGACAGGAGCCTACGAGCAGTACTTC. It codes for CASSSRSGTGAYEQYF.

The chain has TRBV27 and TRBJ1-1, with D possibly matching TRBD1 (5 bases). V lost 6 bases to trimming and J lost 12 bases, with 23 bases between them. Germline V lookup: CDR1 MNHEY, CDR2 SMNVEV (reference sequence). The CDR3 covers 14 residues. The CDR3: CASRTTVGQAKTFF. DNA of the CDR3: TGTGCCAGCAGGACGACAGTCGGCCAAGCGAAAACTTTCTTT.

This clone was recorded a few times. This chain connects TRBV9 to TRBJ1-1; TRBD1 aligns across 9 bases. J gave up 6 bases and V 0 bases, and 3 bases lay outside the gene matches. CDR3 length equals 14 residues. Germline CDR1 is SGDLS and CDR2 is YYNGEE. The CDR3 region is CASSVDGTGPEAFF. CDR3 DNA sequence: TGTGCCAGCAGCGTAGACGGGACAGGGCCTGAAGCTTTCTTT.

Concerning this clone itself: The sample carries other DNA sequences with the same CDR3. The J gene is TRBJ2-7, the V gene TRBV19, with 7 bases lining up with TRBD2. The CDR3 sequence is 13 residues long. The trim removed 3 bases at V and 1 base at J, leaving 0 bases unmatched. The germline gives CDR1 LNHDA, CDR2 SQIVND (reference sequence). CDR3 DNA: TGTGCCAGTAGTATTAGCGGGTCCTACGAGCAGTACTTC. Translated: CASSISGSYEQYF.

The rearrangement links TRBV15 to TRBJ1-1, with D perhaps TRBD1 (5 bases). Trimming removed 0 bases at V and 10 bases at J, with 15 bases between. Germline values: CDR1 LNHNV, CDR2 YYDKDF (reference sequence). The CDR3 has 14 residues. The CDR3 spells CATSRDGSGEPAFF. CDR3 DNA: TGTGCCACCAGCAGAGATGGGTCGGGGGAGCCAGCTTTCTTT.

The chain recombines TRBV7-9 with TRBJ1-5; D not certain. V lost 4 bases, J lost 5 bases, and 12 bases lay in between. CDR3 length: 14 residues. CDR1 is SEHNR, CDR2 FQNEAQ, per germline (reference sequence). This chain's CDR3 is CASSSVPGHQPQHF. In DNA, the CDR3 is TGTGCCAGCAGCTCAGTACCAGGCCATCAGCCCCAGCATTTT.

The chain links TRBV7-2 to TRBJ2-7; D is possibly TRBD2 (5 bases). Germline CDR1 reads SGHTA; CDR2 reads FQGNSA. Between the trimmed V and J ends, which lost 7 bases and 2 bases, there was a span of 21 bases. The CDR3 covers 16 residues. The CDR3 loop is CASTSVAGVPTYEQYF. CDR3 sequence (DNA): TGTGCCAGCACCTCCGTGGCGGGCGTTCCCACCTACGAGCAGTACTTC.

Only a few counts were recorded for this clone. The chain recombines TRBV10-2 with TRBJ2-1; 8 bases map to TRBD2. This CDR3 has 14 residues. Per germline, CDR1 WSHSY and CDR2 SAAADI. V gave up 5 bases and J gave up 4 bases; unmatched junction bases: 4. The CDR3 reads CASSLRGEYNEQFF. In DNA form, the CDR3 reads TGCGCCAGCAGTCTGCGGGGGGAGTACAATGAGCAGTTCTTC.

V gene TRBV27 combines with J gene TRBJ2-2; perhaps TRBD2 as D (5 bases). Germline V CDR1 and CDR2: MNHEY, SMNVEV (reference sequence). Trimming cost V 2 bases and J 4 bases, with 11 bases left between them. This CDR3 has 15 residues. The CDR3 spells CASSLSLAGTGELFF. For the CDR3, the DNA is TGTGCCAGCAGTTTAAGCCTAGCCGGCACCGGGGAGCTGTTTTTT.

J is TRBJ2-3 and V is TRBV13, with D perhaps TRBD2 (5 bases). Trimming left V 5 bases short and J 2 bases short, with 17 bases between. Germline loops: CDR1 PRHDT, CDR2 FYEKMQ (reference sequence). The CDR3 length is 16 residues. CDR3 sequence reads: CASSPRRALSTDTQYF. The CDR3 coding sequence is TGTGCCAGCAGCCCTCGGCGGGCCCTTTCCACAGATACGCAGTATTTT.

V is TRBV11-2 and J is TRBJ2-2; TRBD2 agrees at 9 bases. The CDR3 has 18 amino acids. Germline V gives CDR1 SGHAT, CDR2 FQNNGV. The junction had 13 bases not matched to a gene; V was cut back by 1 base and J by 7 bases. In nucleotides, the CDR3 is TGTGCCAGCAGCTTAGTGTTCGGCGCGGGGGGGCCGATCGGGGAGCTGTTTTTT. It encodes CASSLVFGAGGPIGELFF.

This clone was counted once. The V call is TRBV30, the J call TRBJ1-1; D possibly corresponds to TRBD1 (6 bases). There are 12 residues in the CDR3. Germline values: CDR1 GTSNPN, CDR2 SVGIG (reference sequence). The ends were cut back, 4 bases at V and 4 bases at J, with 10 bases in the middle. CDR3 amino acids: CAWKRGFTEAFF. The CDR3 coding sequence is TGTGCCTGGAAAAGGGGGTTCACTGAAGCTTTCTTT.

In this sample, this clone turned up once. V usage is TRBV7-9 and J usage is TRBJ2-2, with TRBD2 matching 7 bases. The CDR3 runs 15 residues. Per the germline V gene, CDR1 is SEHNR and CDR2 is FQNEAQ (reference sequence). Trimming took 1 base from V and 6 from J; bases not matched to a gene: 5. CDR3 DNA: TGTGCCAGCAGCTTAGGACGGGAGGCCTCCGGGGAGCTGTTTTTT. Translated, it gives CASSLGREASGELFF.

V is TRBV28 and J is TRBJ2-7; D call uncertain. The ends were cut back, 7 bases at V and 2 bases at J, with 15 bases in the middle. The CDR3 loop spans 14 amino acids. The germline gives CDR1 MDHEN, CDR2 SYDVKM. CDR3 DNA: TGTGCCAGCACCTCCACCCCCGGTACCTACGAGCAGTACTTC. Its translation is CASTSTPGTYEQYF.

The rearrangement links TRBV28 to TRBJ1-2, with TRBD1 matching over 8 bases. The germline V gene encodes CDR1 MDHEN and CDR2 SYDVKM. The CDR3 is 15 residues long. With V trimmed by 1 base and J by 10 bases, 11 bases remained unmatched. The CDR3 DNA follows: TGTGCCAGCAGTTTATTAATGGGACAGGCTTCCCTCTACACCTTC. Encoded protein: CASSLLMGQASLYTF.

This clone occurred once. The chain combines TRBV5-6 with TRBJ2-7, with D maybe TRBD1 (6 bases). V lost 3 bases and J 5 bases, leaving 9 bases between the germline ends. Germline V gene data show CDR1 as SGHDT and CDR2 as YYEEEE. There are 12 residues in the CDR3. CDR3 protein: CASSSDRNEQYF. The CDR3 nucleotides read TGTGCCAGCAGCTCGGACAGAAACGAGCAGTACTTC.

V is TRBV19 and J is TRBJ1-5, with TRBD1 identical over 7 bases. V shed 2 bases and J 5 bases; nucleotides not matched to a gene: 3. Germline lookup yields CDR1 LNHDA and CDR2 SQIVND (reference sequence). The CDR3 spans 14 residues. For the CDR3, the DNA is TGTGCCAGTAGTATAAGGGACAGTGATCAGCCCCAGCATTTT. Translated, it gives CASSIRDSDQPQHF.

The chain is built from TRBV6-5 and TRBJ1-1, with D unresolved. V was clipped by 4 bases and J by 0 bases, with 6 bases between them. CDR3 length: 13 residues. The germline gives CDR1 MNHEY, CDR2 SVGAGI. CDR3: CASSLYMNTEAFF. The CDR3 nucleotides are TGTGCCAGCAGTTTGTACATGAACACTGAAGCTTTCTTT.

This chain links TRBV9 with TRBJ2-7; a weak D match, TRBD2 (5 bases). Trimming stripped 3 bases from V and 3 bases from J, with 16 bases between. CDR1 and CDR2 (germline): SGDLS, YYNGEE. This CDR3 contains 15 residues. Here the CDR3 DNA reads TGTGCCAGCAGCGCTGGAGGAGAGGGTAGCTACGAGCAGTACTTC. Amino acids: CASSAGGEGSYEQYF.

This clone is medium-sized. V is TRBV10-2 and J is TRBJ1-1; no clear D gene. CDR3 length: 16 residues. Germline lookup yields CDR1 WSHSY and CDR2 SAAADI. V lost 4 bases and J lost 2, with 17 bases in between. The CDR3 DNA reads TGCGCCAGCAGTGCCTTTACACCTCGGGGAAACACTGAAGCTTTCTTT. Protein product: CASSAFTPRGNTEAFF.

This rearrangement joins TRBV18 to TRBJ1-1, with 7 bases identical to TRBD1. The V segment lost 3 bases and the J segment 1 base; nucleotides outside the gene matches: 2. The germline gives CDR1 KGHSH, CDR2 LQKENI. CDR3 size: 14 residues. The CDR3 region is CASSPGQWNTEAFF. CDR3 DNA sequence: TGTGCCAGCTCACCGGGACAGTGGAACACTGAAGCTTTCTTT.

This chain uses TRBV5-1 with TRBJ1-1; possibly TRBD1 for D (6 bases). This CDR3 has 15 amino acids. Per germline, CDR1 SGHRS and CDR2 YFSETQ. V was cut by 4 bases and J by 2 bases, with 15 bases left in between. In DNA form, the CDR3 reads TGCGCCAGCAGCATGATGTCAGGGGTTAACACTGAAGCTTTCTTT. Its protein product is CASSMMSGVNTEAFF.

CDR3 sequence (DNA): TGTGCCAGCAGCCCTCCACGGAGGTACAATGAGCAGTTCTTC. It yields the protein CASSPPRRYNEQFF. The chain has TRBV11-2 and TRBJ2-1; D perhaps matches TRBD2 (5 bases). Germline CDR1 reads SGHAT; CDR2 reads FQNNGV. The ends were cut back, 5 bases at V and 4 bases at J, with 12 bases in the middle. The CDR3 is 14 amino acids.

This chain links TRBV11-3 with TRBJ2-1, with D possibly matching TRBD1 (6 bases). Per germline, CDR1 SGHNT and CDR2 YENEEA. The CDR3 runs 15 residues. Trimming took 3 bases from V and 5 from J, leaving 14 bases between them. The CDR3 loop is CASSFDQGINNEQFF. Written as DNA, the CDR3 is TGTGCCAGCAGCTTCGACCAGGGGATTAACAATGAGCAGTTCTTC. The whole variable domain, filled in from reference TRBV11-3 and TRBJ2-1, reads EAGVVQSPRYKIIEKKQPVAFWCNPISGHNTLYWYLQNLGQGPELLIRYENEEAVDDSQLPKDRFSAERLKGVDSTLKIQPAELGDSAVYLCASSFDQGINNEQFFGPGTRLTVL.

The chain carries TRBV2 and TRBJ2-4; unclear D gene. The CDR3 is made up of 13 amino acids. V was trimmed by 4 bases and J by 0 bases, leaving 4 bases between them. Per the germline V gene, CDR1 is SNHLY and CDR2 is FYNNEI. CDR3 DNA: TGTGCCAGCAGTGCCCTAGCCAAAAACATTCAGTACTTC. It is translated as CASSALAKNIQYF.

The chain joins TRBV29-1 to TRBJ1-5, with D possibly TRBD1 on 6 matching bases. The CDR3 spans 15 residues. Looked up from germline, CDR1 is SQVTM and CDR2 is ANQGSEA. Trimming cost V 6 bases and J 0 bases, with 15 bases left between them. In DNA form, the CDR3 reads TGCAGCGTGGCCTACAGGGCCGATAGCAATCAGCCCCAGCATTTT. This gives the protein CSVAYRADSNQPQHF.

V gene TRBV19 combines with J gene TRBJ2-7; D perhaps matches TRBD2 (6 bases). CDR1 LNHDA and CDR2 SQIVND come from the germline V gene (reference sequence). The CDR3 is made up of 14 amino acids. Trimming pared 3 bases from V and 2 bases from J, leaving 11 bases between. CDR3 bases: TGTGCCAGTAGTATTATGCGGGGAGCCTACGAGCAGTACTTC. As protein: CASSIMRGAYEQYF.

The J gene is TRBJ2-7, the V gene TRBV5-8; 9 bases align to TRBD2. The CDR3 covers 15 residues. Germline loops: CDR1 SGHTS, CDR2 YDEGEE. J gave up 3 bases and V 0 bases, and 4 bases lay outside the gene matches. CDR3 DNA sequence: TGTGCCAGCAGCTTGGCTCCTAGCGGGGACTACGAGCAGTACTTC. Its protein is CASSLAPSGDYEQYF.